The next 17 T cell receptor beta chains were all read from a single sample in a study of T cells in Graves' hyperthyroidism and ophthalmopathy. Amplified regions were TCR beta CDR3 sequences from RNA transcripts. First-round RT-PCR targeting the TCR CDR3 was performed with the HTBI primer set. TCRdb processed the multiplex PCR reads anew with MiXCR; each CDR3 protein has one entry. The table lists about 380,000 distinct CDR3 sequences, approximately 18% of them singletons, with less than 45% in the top ten. Sequenced: blood. The receptors stem from a man younger than 35 with Graves' ophthalmopathy.

The chain couples TRBV3-1 to TRBJ2-1; 8 positions agree with TRBD1. Matching the DNA end better, TRBJ2-7 makes the J call doubtful. The CDR3 is 16 amino acids. Germline V lookup: CDR1 LGHDT, CDR2 YNNKEL (reference sequence). The CDR3 loop is CASSQEVTGVYDEQYF. CDR3 nucleotide sequence: TGTGCCAGCAGCCAAGAGGTGACAGGGGTATACGATGAGCAGTACTTC.

This clonotype was found many times. The rearrangement uses TRBV5-1 and TRBJ1-6, with TRBD1 as a possible D gene (6 bases). V gave up 1 base and J gave up 5 bases, with 10 bases separating them. This CDR3 has 15 amino acids. From germline, CDR1 is SGHRS and CDR2 YFSETQ. The CDR3 region is CASSLFSGDNSPLHF. The CDR3 DNA reads as TGCGCCAGCAGCTTGTTTTCAGGGGATAATTCACCCCTCCACTTT.

This clonotype turned up a few times. The rearrangement links TRBV29-1 to TRBJ2-3; TRBD1 is a possible D gene (6 bases). Trimming stripped 0 bases from V and 9 bases from J, with 13 bases between. This CDR3 comprises 13 residues. Germline CDR1 reads SQVTM; CDR2 reads ANQGSEA. The CDR3 DNA reads TGCAGCGTTGAAGATCTTAACAGGGAGACGCAGTATTTT. It is translated as CSVEDLNRETQYF.

Many counts were recorded for this clonotype. V is TRBV5-1 and J is TRBJ1-1; D gene ambiguous. V lost 1 base, J lost 9 bases, and 13 bases lay in between. CDR3 length: 13 amino acids. Germline V gives CDR1 SGHRS, CDR2 YFSETQ. CDR3 region: CASSLLMDGKAFF. CDR3 DNA: TGCGCCAGCAGCTTGCTTATGGACGGAAAAGCTTTCTTT. Drawing the rest from reference TRBV5-1 and TRBJ1-1, the complete variable domain is KAGVTQTPRYLIKTRGQQVTLSCSPISGHRSVSWYQQTPGQGLQFLFEYFSETQRNKGNFPGRFSGRQFSNSRSEMNVSTLELGDSALYLCASSLLMDGKAFFGQGTRLTVV.

V and J are TRBV7-2 and TRBJ1-5; 11 nucleotides agree with TRBD1. The V gene's germline CDR1 is SGHTA and CDR2 FQGNSA. V dropped 5 bases and J dropped 4; count of bases not matched to a gene: 4. This CDR3 is 15 amino acids long. The CDR3 protein is CASSRGQGENQPQHF. Written as DNA, the CDR3 is TGTGCCAGCAGCCGGGGACAGGGGGAAAATCAGCCCCAGCATTTT.

This clonotype came up many times. This sequence joins TRBV7-8 and TRBJ2-7; 9 bases align to TRBD1. CDR1 SGHVS and CDR2 FQNEAQ come from the germline V gene. Losses at the gene ends were 6 bases for V and 5 bases for J; bases not matched to a gene: 8. This CDR3 is built from 14 residues. Here the CDR3 reads CASSGGTGIHEQYF. CDR3 bases: TGTGCCAGCAGTGGAGGGACAGGGATTCACGAGCAGTACTTC.

This clonotype was seen a single time. V and J are TRBV7-3 and TRBJ1-5, with 9 bases lining up with TRBD1. V was pared by 5 bases and J by 5 bases, with 7 bases of the junction left unmatched. The germline V gene encodes CDR1 SGHTA and CDR2 FQGTGA. This CDR3 comprises 15 residues. The CDR3 region is CASSETGTGHQPQHF. CDR3 sequence (DNA): TGTGCCAGCAGCGAAACCGGGACAGGGCATCAGCCCCAGCATTTT.

This clonotype occurred many times. The rearrangement links TRBV3-1 to TRBJ1-2; D perhaps matches TRBD1 (6 bases). V shed 3 bases and J shed 9 bases, with 11 bases lying between them. Germline-derived CDR1 and CDR2 are LGHDT and YNNKEL (reference sequence). CDR3 length equals 12 residues. The CDR3 reads CASSQGHGRYTF. As DNA, the CDR3 is TGTGCCAGCAGCCAGGGACACGGGCGCTACACCTTC.

This clonotype was seen at least ten times. This chain connects TRBV9 to TRBJ1-2; D remains unclear. Looked up from germline, CDR1 is SGDLS and CDR2 is YYNGEE. V lost 0 bases and J lost 2, with 8 bases in between. The CDR3 contains 14 residues. The CDR3 sequence is CASSVGNKNYGYTF. The CDR3 DNA is TGTGCCAGCAGCGTAGGGAACAAAAACTATGGCTACACCTTC. Supplemented by reference TRBV9 and TRBJ1-2, the full variable domain reads DSGVTQTPKHLITATGQRVTLRCSPRSGDLSVYWYQQSLDQGLQFLIQYYNGEERAKGNILERFSAQQFPDLHSELNLSSLELGDSALYFCASSVGNKNYGYTFGSGTRLTVV.

This clonotype was recorded at least ten times. This chain uses TRBV24-1 with TRBJ2-2, with D possibly TRBD2 on 6 matching bases. The CDR3 consists of 15 residues. Deletions cut 4 bases from V and 5 bases from J, with 13 bases between. Germline CDR1 KGHDR, CDR2 SFDVKD. The CDR3 region is CATSEGGSWTGELFF. The CDR3 nucleotides are TGTGCCACCAGTGAAGGAGGGTCCTGGACCGGGGAGCTGTTTTTT.

This clonotype has only a few counts. This may be a read error: a much more frequent sequence differs by one nucleotide. The V and J genes are TRBV6-1 and TRBJ2-5, with 7 bases that match TRBD1. From germline, CDR1 is MNHNS and CDR2 SASEGT. V trimming: 2 bases; J trimming: 2 bases; junction bases outside the gene matches: 2. This CDR3 is built from 14 residues. In DNA, the CDR3 is TGTGCCAGCAGTGAACCGGGACAGCAAGAGACCCAGTACTTC. It codes for CASSEPGQQETQYF.

This clonotype was recorded at least ten times. This chain uses TRBV28 with TRBJ1-2; D is ambiguous. Germline assignment: CDR1 MDHEN and CDR2 SYDVKM. With 6 bases removed from V and 6 bases from J, the gap between germline ends came to 14 bases. The CDR3 consists of 13 residues. The DNA for the CDR3 is TGTGCCAGCAGCCGCGGTTCCGACCATGGCTACACCTTC. Translated, it gives CASSRGSDHGYTF.

The chain uses TRBV5-1 and TRBJ2-3; maybe TRBD1 (6 bases). There are 18 residues in the CDR3. Germline CDR1 reads SGHRS; CDR2 reads YFSETQ. The ends were cut back, 5 bases at V and 0 bases at J, with 22 bases in the middle. The CDR3 DNA follows: TGCGCCAGCAGAGGTATGGGGGCGCGTTCGGGGAGCACAGATACGCAGTATTTT. It translates to CASRGMGARSGSTDTQYF.

For this clonotype: The conserved phenylalanine or tryptophan is not found at the CDR3 terminus, so this likely reflects a read error. The chain employs TRBV6-1 and TRBJ2-5; TRBD1 matches at 7 bases. The germline gives CDR1 MNHNS, CDR2 SASEGT. There are 13 residues in the CDR3. V shed 6 bases and J 4 bases; nucleotides not matched to a gene: 5. CDR3 amino acids: CASRTTGPETQYI. Here the CDR3 DNA reads TGTGCCAGCAGGACGACAGGGCCAGAGACCCAGTACATC.

J is TRBJ1-1 and V is TRBV7-9; the match to TRBD1 covers 9 bases. J gave up 6 bases and V 3 bases, and 8 bases lay outside the gene matches. CDR3 length equals 15 residues. Germline CDR1 and CDR2: SEHNR and FQNEAQ (reference sequence). CDR3 in amino acids: CASSFGDREGPEAFF. The CDR3 region has the DNA TGTGCCAGCAGCTTTGGGGACAGGGAGGGGCCTGAAGCTTTCTTT.

In this sample, this clonotype turned up many times. V gene TRBV6-5 combines with J gene TRBJ2-1; no clear D gene. Germline CDR1 is MNHEY and CDR2 is SVGAGI. The CDR3 length is 12 residues. V lost 4 bases and J lost 7, with 8 bases in between. CDR3 sequence (DNA): TGTGCCAGCAGTTTAAACGGTAATGAGCAGTTCTTC. Amino acids: CASSLNGNEQFF.

This clonotype was seen repeatedly, ten times or more. A much larger clone lies one base from this, so it may be a read error. The CDR3 DNA is TGTGCCAGCAGCCCGCAGGGATCCGGTGGGCAGTTCTTC. Its protein is CASSPQGSGGQFF. The V call is TRBV7-3, the J call TRBJ2-1, with D perhaps TRBD1 (5 bases). Trimming pared 5 bases from V and 12 bases from J, leaving 17 bases between. In germline, CDR1 is SGHTA, CDR2 FQGTGA. The CDR3 has 13 residues.